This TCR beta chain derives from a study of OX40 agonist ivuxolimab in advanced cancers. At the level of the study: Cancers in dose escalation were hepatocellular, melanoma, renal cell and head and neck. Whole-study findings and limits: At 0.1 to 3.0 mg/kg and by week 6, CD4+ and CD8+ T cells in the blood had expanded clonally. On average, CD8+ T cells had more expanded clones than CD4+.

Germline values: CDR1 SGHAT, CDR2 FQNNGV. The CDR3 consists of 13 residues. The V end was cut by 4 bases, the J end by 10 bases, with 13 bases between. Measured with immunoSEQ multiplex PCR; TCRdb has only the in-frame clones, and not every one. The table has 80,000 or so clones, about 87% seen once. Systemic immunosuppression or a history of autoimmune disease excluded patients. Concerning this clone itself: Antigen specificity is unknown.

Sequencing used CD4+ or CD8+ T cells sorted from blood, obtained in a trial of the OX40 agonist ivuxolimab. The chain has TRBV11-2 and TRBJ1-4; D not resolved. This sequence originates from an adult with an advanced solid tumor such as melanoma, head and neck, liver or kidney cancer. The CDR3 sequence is CASSSQSHLKLFF. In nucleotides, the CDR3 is TGTGCCAGCAGCTCTCAGAGCCACCTAAAACTGTTTTTT.